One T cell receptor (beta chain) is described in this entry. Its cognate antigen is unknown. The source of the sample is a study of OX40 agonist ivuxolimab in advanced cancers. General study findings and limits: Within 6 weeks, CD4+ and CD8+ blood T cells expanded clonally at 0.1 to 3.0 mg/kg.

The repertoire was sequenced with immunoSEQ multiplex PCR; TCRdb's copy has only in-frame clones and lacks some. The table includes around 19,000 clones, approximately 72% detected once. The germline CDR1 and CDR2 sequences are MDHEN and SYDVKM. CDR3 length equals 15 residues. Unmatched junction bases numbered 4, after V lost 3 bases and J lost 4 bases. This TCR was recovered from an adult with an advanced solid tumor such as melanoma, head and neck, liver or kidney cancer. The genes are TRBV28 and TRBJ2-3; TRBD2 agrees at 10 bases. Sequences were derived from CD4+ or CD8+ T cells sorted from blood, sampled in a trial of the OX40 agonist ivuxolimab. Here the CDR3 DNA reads TGTGCCAGCAGTTTCCAGCGGGGGGGCCCAGATACGCAGTATTTT. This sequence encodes CASSFQRGGPDTQYF.